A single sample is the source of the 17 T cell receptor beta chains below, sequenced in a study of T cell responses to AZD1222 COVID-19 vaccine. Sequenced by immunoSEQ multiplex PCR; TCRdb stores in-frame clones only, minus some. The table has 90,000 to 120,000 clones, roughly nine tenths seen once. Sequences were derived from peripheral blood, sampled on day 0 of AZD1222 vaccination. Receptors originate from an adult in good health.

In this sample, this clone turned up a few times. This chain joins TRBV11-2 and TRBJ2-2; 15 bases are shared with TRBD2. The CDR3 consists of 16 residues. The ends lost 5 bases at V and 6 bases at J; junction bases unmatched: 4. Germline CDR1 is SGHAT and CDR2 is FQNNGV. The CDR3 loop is CASSDRTSGGAGELFF. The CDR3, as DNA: TGTGCCAGCAGCGACAGGACTAGCGGGGGGGCCGGGGAGCTGTTTTTT. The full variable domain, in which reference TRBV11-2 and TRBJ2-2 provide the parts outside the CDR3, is EAGVAQSPRYKIIEKRQSVAFWCNPISGHATLYWYQQILGQGPKLLIQFQNNGVVDDSQLPKDRFSAERLKGVDSTLKIQPAKLEDSAVYLCASSDRTSGGAGELFFGEGSRLTVL.

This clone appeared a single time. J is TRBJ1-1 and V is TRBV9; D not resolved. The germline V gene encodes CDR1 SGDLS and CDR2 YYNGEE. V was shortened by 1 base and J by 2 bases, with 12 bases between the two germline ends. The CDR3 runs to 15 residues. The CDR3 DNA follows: TGTGCCAGCAGCGTAAGTCTGAGAGGAAACACTGAAGCTTTCTTT. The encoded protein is CASSVSLRGNTEAFF.

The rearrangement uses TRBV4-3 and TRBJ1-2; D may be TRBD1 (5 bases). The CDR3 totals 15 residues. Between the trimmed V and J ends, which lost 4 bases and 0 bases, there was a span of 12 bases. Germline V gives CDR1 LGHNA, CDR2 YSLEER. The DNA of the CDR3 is TGCGCCAGCAGCCGATCCCAGGGATCTAACTATGGCTACACCTTC. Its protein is CASSRSQGSNYGYTF.

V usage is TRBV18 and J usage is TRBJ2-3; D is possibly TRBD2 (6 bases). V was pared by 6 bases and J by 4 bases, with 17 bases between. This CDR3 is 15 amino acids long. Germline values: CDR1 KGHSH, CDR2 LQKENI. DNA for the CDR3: TGTGCCAGCTCTCAGACCGGGTCGGGGGCAGATACGCAGTATTTT. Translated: CASSQTGSGADTQYF. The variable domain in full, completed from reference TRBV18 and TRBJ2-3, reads NAGVMQNPRHLVRRRGQEARLRCSPMKGHSHVYWYRQLPEEGLKFMVYLQKENIIDESGMPKERFSAEFPKEGPSILRIQQVVRGDSAAYFCASSQTGSGADTQYFGPGTRLTVL.

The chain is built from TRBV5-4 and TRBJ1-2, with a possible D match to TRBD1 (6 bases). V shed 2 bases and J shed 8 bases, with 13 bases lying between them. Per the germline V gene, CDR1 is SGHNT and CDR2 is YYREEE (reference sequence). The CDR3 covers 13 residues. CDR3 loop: CASSLGGALGYTF. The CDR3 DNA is TGTGCCAGCAGCTTAGGGGGGGCGCTGGGCTACACCTTC.

The CDR3 nucleotides are TGTGCCAGCAGCCAAGGCGGGGCCGGGGAGCTGTTTTTT. This translates into CASSQGGAGELFF. The chain has TRBV3-1 (or the pseudogene TRBV3-2) and TRBJ2-2; possible D gene TRBD2, 6 bases. Trimming removed 1 base from V and 6 bases from J, with 6 bases in between. The germline CDR1 and CDR2 sequences are LGHDT and YNNKEL (reference sequence). This CDR3 spans 13 amino acids.

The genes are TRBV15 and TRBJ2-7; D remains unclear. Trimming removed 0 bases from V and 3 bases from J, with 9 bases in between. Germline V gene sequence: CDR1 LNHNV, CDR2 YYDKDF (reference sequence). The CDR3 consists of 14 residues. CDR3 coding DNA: TGTGCCACCAGCAGAGACGGAGTCCTCTACGAGCAGTACTTC. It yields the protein CATSRDGVLYEQYF.

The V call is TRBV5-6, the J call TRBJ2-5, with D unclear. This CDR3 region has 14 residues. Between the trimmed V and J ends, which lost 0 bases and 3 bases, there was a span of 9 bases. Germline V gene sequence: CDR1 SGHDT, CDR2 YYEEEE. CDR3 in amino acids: CASSLVGSEETQYF. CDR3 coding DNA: TGTGCCAGCAGCTTGGTCGGGTCCGAAGAGACCCAGTACTTC.

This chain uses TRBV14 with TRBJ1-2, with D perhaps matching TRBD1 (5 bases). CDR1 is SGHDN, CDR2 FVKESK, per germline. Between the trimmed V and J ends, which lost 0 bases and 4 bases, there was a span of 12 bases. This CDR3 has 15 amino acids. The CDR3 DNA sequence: TGTGCCAGCAGCCAAGATCTAGGGGTGGGCTATGGCTACACCTTC. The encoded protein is CASSQDLGVGYGYTF.

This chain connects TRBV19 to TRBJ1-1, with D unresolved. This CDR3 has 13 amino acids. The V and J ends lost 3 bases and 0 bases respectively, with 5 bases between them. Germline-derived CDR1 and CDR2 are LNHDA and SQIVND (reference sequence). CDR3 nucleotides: TGTGCCAGTAGTATTTTGGTGAACACTGAAGCTTTCTTT. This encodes CASSILVNTEAFF.

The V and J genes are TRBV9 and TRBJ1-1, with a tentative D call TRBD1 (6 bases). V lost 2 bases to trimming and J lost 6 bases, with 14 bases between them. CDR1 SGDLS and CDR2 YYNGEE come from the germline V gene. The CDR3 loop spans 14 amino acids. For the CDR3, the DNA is TGTGCCAGCAGCGTGAATGGACAGTGGGCTGAAGCTTTCTTT. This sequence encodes CASSVNGQWAEAFF. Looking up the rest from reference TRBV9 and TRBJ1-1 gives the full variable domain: DSGVTQTPKHLITATGQRVTLRCSPRSGDLSVYWYQQSLDQGLQFLIQYYNGEERAKGNILERFSAQQFPDLHSELNLSSLELGDSALYFCASSVNGQWAEAFFGQGTRLTVV.

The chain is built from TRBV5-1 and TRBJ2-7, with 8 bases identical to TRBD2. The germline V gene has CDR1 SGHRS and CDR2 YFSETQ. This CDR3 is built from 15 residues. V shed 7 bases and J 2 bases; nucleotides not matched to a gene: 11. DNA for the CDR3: TGCGCCAGCCACCCCTCCAGCGGGGGAGCCTACGAGCAGTACTTC. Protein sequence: CASHPSSGGAYEQYF.

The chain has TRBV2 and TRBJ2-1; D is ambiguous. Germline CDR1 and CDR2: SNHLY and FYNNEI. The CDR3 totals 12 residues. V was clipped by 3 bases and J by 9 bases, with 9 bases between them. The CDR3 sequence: CASSERDFEQFF. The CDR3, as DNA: TGTGCCAGCAGTGAGAGAGATTTTGAGCAGTTCTTC.

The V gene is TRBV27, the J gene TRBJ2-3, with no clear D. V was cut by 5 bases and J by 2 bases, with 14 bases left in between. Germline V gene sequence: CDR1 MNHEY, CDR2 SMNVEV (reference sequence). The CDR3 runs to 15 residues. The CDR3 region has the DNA TGTGCCAGCAGTCCAACGAGCAGGCTCACAGATACGCAGTATTTT. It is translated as CASSPTSRLTDTQYF.

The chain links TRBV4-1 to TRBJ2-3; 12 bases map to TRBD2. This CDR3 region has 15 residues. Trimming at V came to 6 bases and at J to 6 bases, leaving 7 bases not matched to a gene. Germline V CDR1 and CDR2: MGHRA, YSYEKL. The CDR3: CASSMTSGGLDTQYF. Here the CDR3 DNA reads TGCGCCAGCAGTATGACTAGCGGGGGTTTGGATACGCAGTATTTT.

CDR3 DNA: TGTGCCAGCACGACCTCAGGGCAGCAGTACTTC. Translation gives CASTTSGQQYF. V gene TRBV25-1 combines with J gene TRBJ2-7; perhaps TRBD1 as D (5 bases). Trimming removed 7 bases from V and 8 bases from J, with 12 bases in between. There are 11 residues in the CDR3. Germline V gene data show CDR1 as MGHDK and CDR2 as SYGVNS.

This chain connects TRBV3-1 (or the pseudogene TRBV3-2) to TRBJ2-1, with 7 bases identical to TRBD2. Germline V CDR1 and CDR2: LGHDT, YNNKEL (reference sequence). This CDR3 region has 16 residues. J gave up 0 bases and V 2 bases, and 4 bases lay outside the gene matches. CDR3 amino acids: CASSQTLAASYNEQFF. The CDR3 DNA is TGTGCCAGCAGCCAAACTCTAGCGGCCTCCTACAATGAGCAGTTCTTC.